This TCR beta chain stems from a study of T cell responses to AZD1222 COVID-19 vaccine. V was trimmed by 6 bases and J by 9 bases, leaving 18 bases between them. CDR3 size: 13 residues. Germline lookup yields CDR1 GTSNPN and CDR2 SVGIG (reference sequence). Study-wide results and caveats: Most donors were white British, females outnumbered males, and clonal diversity was possibly underestimated. Reportedly, close to half of spike-specific TCRs are directed against unmutated variant regions.

Assay used: immunoSEQ multiplex PCR; TCRdb lists only in-frame clones, some missing. The data hold roughly 180,000 clones, with roughly nine tenths observed a single time. In the case of this clone: Its antigen is as yet unknown.

The sequenced sample was peripheral blood, obtained 28 days after the second AZD1222 dose. This receptor was taken from an adult who received the AZD1222 COVID-19 vaccine. This chain uses TRBV30 with TRBJ1-5; no clear D gene. CDR3: CACIADPGGPQHF. Written as DNA, the CDR3 is TGTGCCTGCATAGCGGACCCGGGTGGGCCCCAGCATTTT.